Below are 28 T cell receptor beta chains sequenced from a single sample in a study of T-cell reconstitution after alpha-beta-depleted transplantation in children. During its preparation, the TCRbeta library received unique molecular identifiers. TCRdb ran MiXCR on the PCR reads and lists one entry per CDR3 protein. The sample includes about 470,000 distinct CDR3 sequences, 43% of them seen just once. The sequencing here drew on PBMCs, taken before TCRalphabeta/CD19-depleted stem cell transplant. These receptors originate from a girl aged 2 to 10 with aplastic anemia, due to receive a stem cell transplant.

The chain joins TRBV20-1 to TRBJ1-4, with unresolved D. Germline-derived CDR1 and CDR2 are DFQATT and SNEGSKA (reference sequence). The CDR3 covers 12 residues. Trimming removed 6 bases from V and 3 bases from J, with 8 bases in between. DNA of the CDR3: TGCAGTGCCACACAGCCTAATGAAAAACTGTTTTTT. Amino acid sequence: CSATQPNEKLFF.

The sample holds many counts of this clonotype. The genes are TRBV10-3 and TRBJ1-2; D is unclear. V lost 0 bases and J lost 3, with 11 bases in between. Germline loops: CDR1 ENHRY, CDR2 SYGVKD. This CDR3 spans 15 amino acids. CDR3: CAISESPGKDYGYTF. CDR3 in DNA: TGTGCCATCAGTGAGTCCCCAGGCAAGGACTATGGCTACACCTTC.

There are a few counts of this clonotype. The J gene is TRBJ1-1, the V gene TRBV10-3; unclear D gene. The V and J ends lost 0 bases and 3 bases respectively, with 11 bases between them. The CDR3 runs 15 residues. Germline V gene data show CDR1 as ENHRY and CDR2 as SYGVKD. CDR3 bases: TGTGCCATCAGTGAGTCGTCAAACGGCTACACTGAAGCTTTCTTT. Translating it yields CAISESSNGYTEAFF.

The chain joins TRBV27 to TRBJ1-5, with 7 bases lining up with TRBD1. Trimming took 5 bases from V and 4 from J; bases not matched to a gene: 8. Germline CDR1 and CDR2: MNHEY and SMNVEV (reference sequence). The CDR3 extends over 15 amino acids. This CDR3 is CASSARQGGNQPQHF. The CDR3 DNA reads TGTGCCAGCAGTGCAAGACAGGGAGGAAATCAGCCCCAGCATTTT.

The chain has TRBV5-1 and TRBJ2-7, with TRBD2 as a possible D gene (5 bases). The V and J ends lost 0 bases and 3 bases respectively, with 10 bases between them. This CDR3 contains 14 residues. Germline CDR1 and CDR2: SGHRS and YFSETQ. CDR3 residues: CASSLDGNLYEQYF. The CDR3 nucleotides are TGCGCCAGCAGCTTGGACGGGAACCTCTACGAGCAGTACTTC.

The chain is built from TRBV7-6 and TRBJ2-1; TRBD2 is a possible D gene (6 bases). V lost 5 bases and J lost 2, with 16 bases in between. The CDR3 is made up of 16 amino acids. Germline loops: CDR1 SGHVS, CDR2 FNYEAQ. The CDR3 reads CASSVGGQPAYNEQFF. Here the CDR3 DNA reads TGTGCCAGCAGCGTGGGAGGCCAACCCGCCTACAATGAGCAGTTCTTC.

CDR3 sequence: CSVVDRSNEQFF. DNA of the CDR3: TGCAGCGTTGTGGACAGATCCAATGAGCAGTTCTTC. This rearrangement joins TRBV29-1 to TRBJ2-1; D possibly corresponds to TRBD1 (6 bases). Germline V lookup: CDR1 SQVTM, CDR2 ANQGSEA. This CDR3 region has 12 residues. Trimming removed 4 bases from V and 6 bases from J, with 10 bases in between.

This clonotype was detected many times. V is TRBV20-1 and J is TRBJ2-5; 12 bases are a match to TRBD2. This CDR3 contains 14 residues. CDR1 and CDR2 from the germline V gene are DFQATT and SNEGSKA (reference sequence). V gave up 6 bases and J gave up 5 bases; unmatched junction bases: 7. The CDR3: CSARTSGKGETQYF. CDR3 sequence (DNA): TGCAGTGCAAGGACTAGCGGGAAGGGGGAGACCCAGTACTTC.

The sample holds a few counts of this clonotype. This sequence joins TRBV18 and TRBJ1-4; no definite D call. The V gene's germline CDR1 is KGHSH and CDR2 LQKENI. CDR3 size: 15 residues. V lost 0 bases and J lost 7, with 12 bases in between. CDR3: CASSPPDSWGEKLFF. CDR3 coding DNA: TGTGCCAGCTCACCACCGGACTCTTGGGGTGAAAAACTGTTTTTT.

In DNA form, the CDR3 reads TGTGCCATCAGTGAACAGGGACGGAGGACTGAAGCTTTCTTT. This translates into CAISEQGRRTEAFF. The rearrangement links TRBV10-3 to TRBJ1-1; D might be TRBD1 (6 bases). V dropped 3 bases and J dropped 5 bases, with 13 bases sitting between them. The CDR3 length is 14 residues. CDR1 and CDR2 from the germline V gene are ENHRY and SYGVKD.

This clonotype has more than one count but fewer than ten. This sequence joins TRBV6-6 and TRBJ1-6, with D perhaps matching TRBD1 (5 bases). The CDR3 covers 13 residues. Germline-derived CDR1 and CDR2 are MNHNY and SVGAGI (reference sequence). Trimming shortened V by 6 bases and J by 7 bases, and 10 bases separated the two germline ends. CDR3 nucleotide sequence: TGTGCCAGCAGAGACGGGGGGAATTCACCCCTCCACTTT. The encoded protein is CASRDGGNSPLHF.

V usage is TRBV5-1 and J usage is TRBJ1-4; 7 nucleotides align to TRBD1. The CDR3 totals 15 residues. V lost 4 bases, J lost 4 bases, and 7 bases stayed unmatched. Germline CDR1 SGHRS, CDR2 YFSETQ. The CDR3 sequence: CASSHRQGNNEKLFF. The CDR3 DNA is TGCGCCAGCAGCCACCGACAGGGAAATAATGAAAAACTGTTTTTT.

J is TRBJ2-7 and V is TRBV18; the D gene is possibly TRBD2 (5 bases). Trimming shortened V by 5 bases and J by 5 bases, and 16 bases separated the two germline ends. The CDR3 runs 14 residues. Germline V gene sequence: CDR1 KGHSH, CDR2 LQKENI. The CDR3 DNA sequence: TGTGCCAGCTCATCCGGCTACGGGATCAACGAGCAGTACTTC. Translated, it gives CASSSGYGINEQYF.

V gene TRBV10-3 combines with J gene TRBJ2-6; D not certain. CDR3 length: 12 amino acids. Germline V lookup: CDR1 ENHRY, CDR2 SYGVKD. Trimming left V 8 bases short and J 4 bases short, with 6 bases between. The CDR3 spells CAIFSGANVLTF. CDR3 nucleotides: TGTGCCATCTTCTCCGGGGCCAACGTCCTGACTTTC.

The V call is TRBV4-1, the J call TRBJ2-2; D may correspond to TRBD1 or TRBD2 (5 bases each). With 1 base removed from V and 0 bases from J, the gap between germline ends came to 12 bases. CDR3 size: 17 residues. Per germline, CDR1 MGHRA and CDR2 YSYEKL. CDR3 residues: CASSQARASTNTGELFF. The CDR3 region has the DNA TGCGCCAGCAGCCAAGCCAGGGCTAGCACGAACACCGGGGAGCTGTTTTTT.

In this sample, this clonotype turned up many times. The chain combines TRBV20-1 with TRBJ1-2; D is perhaps TRBD1 (6 bases). CDR1 and CDR2 from the germline V gene are DFQATT and SNEGSKA (reference sequence). The CDR3 consists of 13 residues. The V end lost 0 bases, the J end lost 8 bases, and 13 bases lay between the germline ends. CDR3: CSARDQGLSGYTF. As DNA, the CDR3 is TGCAGTGCTAGAGACCAGGGGCTAAGCGGCTACACCTTC.

J is TRBJ2-4 and V is TRBV3-1; no firm D call. The germline V gene encodes CDR1 LGHDT and CDR2 YNNKEL (reference sequence). Trimming shortened V by 1 base and J by 0 bases, and 10 bases separated the two germline ends. The CDR3 length is 16 residues. Here the CDR3 DNA reads TGTGCCAGCAGCCAAGGGTGGGCTGTAGCCAAAAACATTCAGTACTTC. It is translated as CASSQGWAVAKNIQYF.

Points on this clonotype: A much bigger clone sits one base away, suggesting this may be a read error. This chain uses TRBV5-1 with TRBJ2-1; D remains unclear. The germline V gene has CDR1 SGHRS and CDR2 YFSETQ. The CDR3 contains 15 residues. In nucleotides, the CDR3 is TGCTCCAGCAGCTTGGCTGCAGGAGCCTACAATGAGCAGTTCTTC. Translating gives CSSSLAAGAYNEQFF.

The V call is TRBV20-1, the J call TRBJ2-1; TRBD2 agrees at 14 bases. The V gene's germline CDR1 is DFQATT and CDR2 SNEGSKA (reference sequence). This CDR3 is built from 16 residues. Trimming cost V 3 bases and J 0 bases; bases outside gene matches: 1. The CDR3 bases are TGCAGTGCTAGCGGGACTAGCGGGAGCTCCTACAATGAGCAGTTCTTC. Its protein is CSASGTSGSSYNEQFF.

The rearrangement joins TRBV4-1 to TRBJ2-5; TRBD1 might be the D (5 bases). The CDR3 is 16 residues long. V lost 1 base and J 5 bases, leaving 17 bases between the germline ends. CDR1 and CDR2 from the germline V gene are MGHRA and YSYEKL. The CDR3 here is CASSQVDKGFAETQYF. The CDR3 DNA follows: TGCGCCAGCAGCCAAGTTGATAAGGGGTTTGCGGAGACCCAGTACTTC.

The V gene is TRBV7-2, the J gene TRBJ2-1; the D gene is possibly TRBD1 (5 bases). The CDR3 has 12 residues. V shed 7 bases and J shed 4 bases, with 8 bases lying between them. CDR1 is SGHTA and CDR2 is FQGNSA in the germline V gene. CDR3 region: CASIRGYNEQFF. In DNA form, the CDR3 reads TGTGCCAGCATAAGGGGTTACAATGAGCAGTTCTTC.

The chain combines TRBV5-6 with TRBJ2-1; unclear D gene. The germline V gene encodes CDR1 SGHDT and CDR2 YYEEEE. The V end lost 1 base, the J end lost 0 bases, and 8 bases lay between the germline ends. There are 15 residues in the CDR3. This CDR3 reads CASSLIRNSYNEQFF. The CDR3 coding sequence is TGTGCCAGCAGCTTGATCAGAAACTCCTACAATGAGCAGTTCTTC.

The chain is built from TRBV20-1 and TRBJ1-2; D gene unclear. Trimming stripped 0 bases from V and 8 bases from J, with 13 bases between. The CDR3 contains 13 residues. The germline V gene encodes CDR1 DFQATT and CDR2 SNEGSKA (reference sequence). The DNA for the CDR3 is TGCAGTGCTAGAGAGTACGGCTCGGGGGGCTACACCTTC. This codes for CSAREYGSGGYTF.

The V call is TRBV27, the J call TRBJ2-5; a weak D match, TRBD1 (5 bases). The CDR3 has 13 amino acids. Trimming cost V 9 bases and J 7 bases, with 18 bases left between them. Germline V gene sequence: CDR1 MNHEY, CDR2 SMNVEV (reference sequence). CDR3 residues: CASSAQGNVTQYF. CDR3 sequence (DNA): TGTGCCAGTTCCGCCCAGGGAAACGTGACCCAGTACTTC.

The chain has TRBV3-1 and TRBJ2-1, with TRBD1 as a possible D gene (5 bases). Trimming stripped 5 bases from V and 4 bases from J, with 12 bases between. The CDR3 is made up of 14 amino acids. Germline assignment: CDR1 LGHDT and CDR2 YNNKEL (reference sequence). The CDR3 sequence: CASSDDRGYNEQFF. The CDR3 DNA sequence: TGTGCCAGCAGCGATGATAGGGGTTACAATGAGCAGTTCTTC.

This rearrangement joins TRBV29-1 to TRBJ2-1; D gene unclear. The CDR3 has 10 amino acids. Germline values: CDR1 SQVTM, CDR2 ANQGSEA. Trimming pared 4 bases from V and 10 bases from J, leaving 8 bases between. The CDR3, as DNA: TGCAGCGTTGGGGCTGAGGAGCAGTTCTTC. Translated: CSVGAEEQFF.

The chain carries TRBV10-3 and TRBJ2-5, with D possibly being TRBD1 (6 bases). Germline values: CDR1 ENHRY, CDR2 SYGVKD. This CDR3 has 13 amino acids. V was pared by 6 bases and J by 2 bases, with 10 bases between. In nucleotides, the CDR3 is TGTGCCATCAGATCACAGGGTCAAGAGACCCAGTACTTC. Translating it yields CAIRSQGQETQYF.

The rearrangement links TRBV3-1 to TRBJ2-5, with a weak D call TRBD1 (5 bases). Trimming shortened V by 3 bases and J by 4 bases, and 12 bases separated the two germline ends. Germline CDR1 and CDR2: LGHDT and YNNKEL (reference sequence). This CDR3 comprises 14 residues. CDR3 nucleotide sequence: TGTGCCAGCAGCCAGATACCCCAGGGAGAGACCCAGTACTTC. It translates to CASSQIPQGETQYF.